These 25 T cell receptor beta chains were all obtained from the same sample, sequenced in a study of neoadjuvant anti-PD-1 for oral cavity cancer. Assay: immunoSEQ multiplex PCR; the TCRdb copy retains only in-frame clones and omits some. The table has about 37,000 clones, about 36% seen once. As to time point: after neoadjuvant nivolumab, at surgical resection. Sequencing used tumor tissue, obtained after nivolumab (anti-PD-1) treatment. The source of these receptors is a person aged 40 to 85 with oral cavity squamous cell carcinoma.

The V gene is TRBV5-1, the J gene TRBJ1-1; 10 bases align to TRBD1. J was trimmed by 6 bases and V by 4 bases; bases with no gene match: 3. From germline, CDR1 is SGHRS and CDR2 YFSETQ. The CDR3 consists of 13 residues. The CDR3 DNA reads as TGCGCCAGCAGCGTCGACAGGGGGCCTGAAGCTTTCTTT. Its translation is CASSVDRGPEAFF.

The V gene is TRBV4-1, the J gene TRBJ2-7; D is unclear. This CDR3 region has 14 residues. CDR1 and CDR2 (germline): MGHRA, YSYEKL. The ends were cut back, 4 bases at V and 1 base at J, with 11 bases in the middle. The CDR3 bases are TGCGCCAGCAGCCCTTCGGCCTTGTCCTACGAGCAGTACTTC. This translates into CASSPSALSYEQYF.

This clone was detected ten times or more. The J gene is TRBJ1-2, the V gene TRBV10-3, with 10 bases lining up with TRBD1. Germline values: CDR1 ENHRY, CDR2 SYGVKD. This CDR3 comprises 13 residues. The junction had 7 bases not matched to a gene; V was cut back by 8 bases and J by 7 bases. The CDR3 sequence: CAIASDRGTGYTF. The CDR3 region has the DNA TGTGCCATCGCGTCGGACAGGGGGACTGGCTACACCTTC.

The CDR3, as DNA: TGCGCCAGCAGCCCGGGACAGAGGGCCGGGCATGAAAAACTGTTTTTT. This sequence encodes CASSPGQRAGHEKLFF. V and J are TRBV5-1 and TRBJ1-4; 7 bases are shared with TRBD1. The CDR3 is 16 residues long. Germline V CDR1 and CDR2: SGHRS, YFSETQ. V lost 4 bases to trimming and J lost 6 bases; unmatched junction nucleotides: 12.

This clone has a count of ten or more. CDR3 in amino acids: CASIGKGNTEAFF. In nucleotides, the CDR3 is TGTGCCAGTATTGGGAAGGGTAACACTGAAGCTTTCTTT. The gene calls are TRBV19 and TRBJ1-1; D gene uncertain. V lost 7 bases and J 2 bases, leaving 11 bases between the germline ends. This CDR3 is built from 13 residues. Per the germline V gene, CDR1 is LNHDA and CDR2 is SQIVND (reference sequence).

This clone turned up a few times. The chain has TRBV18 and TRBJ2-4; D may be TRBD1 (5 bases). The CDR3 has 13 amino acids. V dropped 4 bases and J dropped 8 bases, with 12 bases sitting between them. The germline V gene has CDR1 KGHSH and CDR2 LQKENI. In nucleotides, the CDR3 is TGTGCCAGCTCACAGCCGACCAGGGACATTCAGTACTTC. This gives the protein CASSQPTRDIQYF. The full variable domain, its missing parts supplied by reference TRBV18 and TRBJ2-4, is NAGVMQNPRHLVRRRGQEARLRCSPMKGHSHVYWYRQLPEEGLKFMVYLQKENIIDESGMPKERFSAEFPKEGPSILRIQQVVRGDSAAYFCASSQPTRDIQYFGAGTRLSVL.

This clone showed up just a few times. As DNA, the CDR3 is TGTGCCAGCAGTTGGGCAGGGGGCTACGAGCAGTACTTC. Amino acids: CASSWAGGYEQYF. The J gene is TRBJ2-7, the V gene TRBV6-1, with 7 positions matching TRBD1. V lost 5 bases to trimming and J lost 3 bases; unmatched junction nucleotides: 4. The CDR3 extends over 13 amino acids. Germline V gene data show CDR1 as MNHNS and CDR2 as SASEGT.

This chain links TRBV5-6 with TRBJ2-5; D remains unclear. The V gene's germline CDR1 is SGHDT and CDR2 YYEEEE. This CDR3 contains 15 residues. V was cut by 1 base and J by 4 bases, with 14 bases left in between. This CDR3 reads CASSLRGGSGETQYF. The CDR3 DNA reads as TGTGCCAGCAGCTTGCGCGGCGGAAGTGGAGAGACCCAGTACTTC.

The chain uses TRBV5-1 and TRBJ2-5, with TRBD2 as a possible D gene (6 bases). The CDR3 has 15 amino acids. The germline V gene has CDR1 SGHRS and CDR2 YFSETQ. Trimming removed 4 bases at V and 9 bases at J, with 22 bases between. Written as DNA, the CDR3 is TGCGCCAGCAGCCCGGGGGTAGCGGAACGTGGTGCCCAGTACTTC. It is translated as CASSPGVAERGAQYF.

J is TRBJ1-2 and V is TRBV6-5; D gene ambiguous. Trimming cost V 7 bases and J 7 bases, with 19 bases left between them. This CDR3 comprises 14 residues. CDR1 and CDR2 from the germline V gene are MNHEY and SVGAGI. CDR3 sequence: CASNLGPGLGGYTF. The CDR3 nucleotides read TGTGCCAGCAACCTCGGGCCGGGGTTGGGTGGCTACACCTTC.

CDR3 protein: CASSLRSGRQETQYF. The CDR3 DNA reads as TGTGCCAGCAGCTTAAGGTCGGGCCGCCAAGAGACCCAGTACTTC. V is TRBV7-9 and J is TRBJ2-5; D not resolved. The CDR3 contains 15 residues. With 2 bases removed from V and 1 base from J, the gap between germline ends came to 11 bases. The germline V gene has CDR1 SEHNR and CDR2 FQNEAQ (reference sequence).

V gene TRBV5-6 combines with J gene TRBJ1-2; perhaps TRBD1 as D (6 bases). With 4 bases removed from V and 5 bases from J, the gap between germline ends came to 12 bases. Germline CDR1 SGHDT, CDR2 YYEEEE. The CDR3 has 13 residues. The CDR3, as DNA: TGTGCCAGCAGCCCCCTTCAGGGGTATGGCTACACCTTC. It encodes CASSPLQGYGYTF.

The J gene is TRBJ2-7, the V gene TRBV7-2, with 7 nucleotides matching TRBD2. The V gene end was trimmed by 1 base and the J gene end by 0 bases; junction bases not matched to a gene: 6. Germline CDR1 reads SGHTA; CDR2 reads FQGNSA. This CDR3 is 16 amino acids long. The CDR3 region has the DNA TGTGCCAGCAGCTTAGGTGTCCAGCGGGGCTCCTACGAGCAGTACTTC. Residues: CASSLGVQRGSYEQYF.

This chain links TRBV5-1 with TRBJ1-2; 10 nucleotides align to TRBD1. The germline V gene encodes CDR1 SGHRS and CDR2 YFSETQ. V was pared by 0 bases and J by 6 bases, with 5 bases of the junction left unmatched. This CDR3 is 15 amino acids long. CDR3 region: CASSLARQGADGYTF. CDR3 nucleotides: TGCGCCAGCAGCTTGGCTAGACAGGGGGCGGATGGCTACACCTTC.

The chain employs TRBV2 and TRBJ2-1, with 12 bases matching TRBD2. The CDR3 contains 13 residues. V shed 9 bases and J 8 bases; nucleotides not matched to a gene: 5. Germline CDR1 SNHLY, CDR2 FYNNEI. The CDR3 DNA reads TGTGCCAGAGGACTAGCGGGAAGACATGAGCAGTTCTTC. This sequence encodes CARGLAGRHEQFF. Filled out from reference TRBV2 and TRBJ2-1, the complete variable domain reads EPEVTQTPSHQVTQMGQEVILRCVPISNHLYFYWYRQILGQKVEFLVSFYNNEISEKSEIFDDQFSVERPDGSNFTLKIRSTKLEDSAMYFCARGLAGRHEQFFGPGTRLTVL.

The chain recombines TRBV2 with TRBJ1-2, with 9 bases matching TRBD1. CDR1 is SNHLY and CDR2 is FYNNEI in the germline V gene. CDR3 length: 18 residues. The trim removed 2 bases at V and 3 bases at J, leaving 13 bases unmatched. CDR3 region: CASSEPQGALLSDYGYTF. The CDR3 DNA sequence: TGTGCCAGCAGTGAACCACAGGGGGCGCTTTTATCCGACTATGGCTACACCTTC.

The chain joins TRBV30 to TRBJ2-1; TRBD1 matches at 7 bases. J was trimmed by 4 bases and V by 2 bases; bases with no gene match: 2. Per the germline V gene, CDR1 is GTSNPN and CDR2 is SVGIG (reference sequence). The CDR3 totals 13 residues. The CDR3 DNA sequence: TGTGCCTGGAGTCCGGACAGGTACAATGAGCAGTTCTTC. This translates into CAWSPDRYNEQFF.

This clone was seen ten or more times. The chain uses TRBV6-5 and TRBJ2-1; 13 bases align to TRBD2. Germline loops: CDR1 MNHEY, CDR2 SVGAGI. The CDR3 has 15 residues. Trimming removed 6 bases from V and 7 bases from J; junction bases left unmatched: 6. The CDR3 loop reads CASSQLAGGGNEQFF. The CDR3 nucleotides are TGTGCCAGCAGCCAACTAGCGGGAGGGGGGAATGAGCAGTTCTTC.

The CDR3 coding sequence is TGTGCCAGCTCACCCTCCGGGACAGGGTCAGGCTCTGGAAACACCATATATTTT. Protein product: CASSPSGTGSGSGNTIYF. The rearrangement joins TRBV18 to TRBJ1-3, with 9 bases fitting TRBD1. The CDR3 contains 18 residues. CDR1 is KGHSH and CDR2 is LQKENI in the germline V gene. Trimming cost V 3 bases and J 0 bases; bases outside gene matches: 9.

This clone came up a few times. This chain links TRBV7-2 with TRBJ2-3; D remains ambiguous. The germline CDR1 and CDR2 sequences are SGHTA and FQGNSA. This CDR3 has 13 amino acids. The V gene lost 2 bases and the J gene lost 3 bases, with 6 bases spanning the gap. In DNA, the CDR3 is TGTGCCAGCAGCTTATGGCAGACAGATACGCAGTATTTT. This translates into CASSLWQTDTQYF.

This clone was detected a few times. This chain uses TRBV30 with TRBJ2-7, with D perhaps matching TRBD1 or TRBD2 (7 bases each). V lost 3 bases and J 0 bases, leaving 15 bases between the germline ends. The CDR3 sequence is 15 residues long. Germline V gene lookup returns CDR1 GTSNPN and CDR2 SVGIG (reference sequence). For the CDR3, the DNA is TGTGCCTGGAGCACAGGGAGGGGGCCCTCCTACGAGCAGTACTTC. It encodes CAWSTGRGPSYEQYF.

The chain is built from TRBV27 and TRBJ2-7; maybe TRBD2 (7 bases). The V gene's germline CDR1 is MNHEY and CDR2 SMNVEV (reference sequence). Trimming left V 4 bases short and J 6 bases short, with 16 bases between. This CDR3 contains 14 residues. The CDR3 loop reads CASSSFGGASEQYF. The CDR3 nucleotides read TGTGCCAGCAGTTCATTTGGGGGGGCCTCCGAGCAGTACTTC.

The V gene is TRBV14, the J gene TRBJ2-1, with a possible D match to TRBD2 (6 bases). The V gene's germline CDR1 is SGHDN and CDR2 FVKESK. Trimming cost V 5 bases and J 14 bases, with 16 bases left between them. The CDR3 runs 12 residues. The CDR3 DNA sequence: TGTGCCAGCAGCGAGACCCGGGAGAATAAGTTCTTC. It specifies CASSETRENKFF.

The CDR3 is CAWSVLAGSYEQYF. The DNA for the CDR3 is TGTGCCTGGAGTGTTCTAGCGGGGAGCTACGAGCAGTACTTC. The chain is built from TRBV30 and TRBJ2-7; 9 nucleotides agree with TRBD2. This CDR3 comprises 14 residues. Looked up from germline, CDR1 is GTSNPN and CDR2 is SVGIG (reference sequence). V lost 0 bases, J lost 3 bases, and 3 bases stayed unmatched.

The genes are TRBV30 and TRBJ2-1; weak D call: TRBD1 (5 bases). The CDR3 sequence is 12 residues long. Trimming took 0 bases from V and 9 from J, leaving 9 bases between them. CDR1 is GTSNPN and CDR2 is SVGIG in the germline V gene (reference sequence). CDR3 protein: CAWSVQGGEQFF. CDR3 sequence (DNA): TGTGCCTGGAGTGTGCAGGGTGGTGAGCAGTTCTTC.